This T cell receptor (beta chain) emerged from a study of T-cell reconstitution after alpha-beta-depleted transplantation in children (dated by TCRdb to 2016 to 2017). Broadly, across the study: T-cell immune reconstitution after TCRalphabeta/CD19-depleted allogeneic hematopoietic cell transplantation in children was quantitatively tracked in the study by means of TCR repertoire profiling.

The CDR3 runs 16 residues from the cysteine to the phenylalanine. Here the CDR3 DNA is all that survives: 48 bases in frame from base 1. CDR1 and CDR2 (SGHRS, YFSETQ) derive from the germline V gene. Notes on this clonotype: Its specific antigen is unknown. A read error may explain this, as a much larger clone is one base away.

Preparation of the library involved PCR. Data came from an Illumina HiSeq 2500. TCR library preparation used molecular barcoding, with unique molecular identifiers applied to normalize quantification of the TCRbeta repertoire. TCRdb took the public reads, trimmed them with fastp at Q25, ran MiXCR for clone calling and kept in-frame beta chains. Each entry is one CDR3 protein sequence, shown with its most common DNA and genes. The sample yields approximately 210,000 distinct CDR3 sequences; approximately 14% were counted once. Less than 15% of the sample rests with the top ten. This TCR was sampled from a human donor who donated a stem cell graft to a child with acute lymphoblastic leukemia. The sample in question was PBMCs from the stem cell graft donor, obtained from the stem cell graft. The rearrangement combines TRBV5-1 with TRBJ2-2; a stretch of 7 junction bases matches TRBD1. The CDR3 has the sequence CASSLTDRTNPGELFF. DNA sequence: TGCGCCAGCAGCCTGACGGACAGGACGAACCCCGGGGAGCTGTTTTTT.